Listed here are 9 T cell receptor beta chains from one sample, sequenced in a study of molecular identifiers for immune sequencing clone quantification. TCRdb passed the PCR reads through MiXCR, listing each CDR3 protein once. This table has nearly 8,500 distinct CDR3 sequences, around a third appearing once. The sequenced sample was naive CD8+ T cells from blood, with Jurkat cell RNA spiked in. The subset: FACS-sorted CD8+CD4-CCR7+CD45RA+ naive T cells. All receptors derive from a human donor in good health. Some libraries in this study had Jurkat cell RNA spiked in.

This clonotype was seen more than once but under ten times. Mismatch with germline at one junction end may stem from a read error. The chain uses TRBV5-3 and TRBJ2-7; no firm D call. TRBV5-3 is given ORF status, its function remaining uncertain. The CDR3 length is 13 residues. CDR3 sequence (DNA): TGTGCCAGCAGCTTCCCAGGCCCCTACGAGCAGTACTTC. This translates into CASSFPGPYEQYF.

This clonotype was counted between two and nine times. The CDR3: CASSFPTSGPETQYF. In DNA form, the CDR3 reads TGTGCCAGCAGCTTTCCCACTAGCGGGCCAGAGACCCAGTACTTC. J is TRBJ2-5 and V is TRBV5-6; TRBD2 matches 9 bases. The CDR3 length is 15 residues. The V segment lost 2 bases and the J segment 4 bases; nucleotides outside the gene matches: 6. The germline gives CDR1 SGHDT, CDR2 YYEEEE.

About this clonotype itself: A read error may produce the germline difference seen at one junction end. The chain joins TRBV28 to TRBJ1-1; D call uncertain. The CDR3 runs to 21 residues. Germline V lookup: CDR1 MDHEN, CDR2 SYDVKM. CDR3 coding DNA: TGTGCCAGCAGATCACCCTCCTCCACCGGGATACTCGGGTCACCAAACACTGAAGCTATCTTT. Translating gives CASRSPSSTGILGSPNTEAIF.

This clonotype was found a few times. The chain is built from TRBV5-4 and TRBJ2-5; possibly TRBD2 for D (6 bases). CDR3 length: 14 amino acids. Germline V lookup: CDR1 SGHNT, CDR2 YYREEE (reference sequence). V dropped 7 bases and J dropped 3 bases, with 16 bases sitting between them. CDR3 DNA: TGTGCCAGCCTAATGTTGGAGGGGAAAGAGACCCAGTACTTC. Protein product: CASLMLEGKETQYF.

Turning to this clonotype: The junction differs from germline at one of its ends, possibly a read error. The chain has TRBV4-3 and TRBJ1-4; 7 bases are a match to TRBD1. The germline CDR1 and CDR2 sequences are LGHNA and YSLEER. This CDR3 contains 16 residues. CDR3 coding DNA: TGCGCCAGCAGCCCAGATCGGGACAGCCTTAATGAAAAACTGTTATTT. Residues: CASSPDRDSLNEKLLF.

The rearrangement joins TRBV5-1 to TRBJ2-3, with 14 bases that match TRBD2. Per germline, CDR1 SGHRS and CDR2 YFSETQ. This CDR3 comprises 17 residues. The J segment lost 4 bases and the V segment lost 4 bases, leaving 8 bases of the junction unmatched. CDR3 in amino acids: CASSGDGLAGGPDTQYF. DNA of the CDR3: TGCGCCAGCAGCGGGGACGGACTAGCGGGAGGCCCAGATACGCAGTATTTT.

About this clonotype: An end of the junction does not agree with germline; a read error may underlie this. The V gene is TRBV7-9, the J gene TRBJ2-1, with D perhaps matching TRBD1 (5 bases). The CDR3 sequence is 15 residues long. Germline V gene lookup returns CDR1 SEHNR and CDR2 FQNEAQ (reference sequence). This CDR3 is CASSLGQRSYNEQVF. DNA of the CDR3: TGTGCCAGCAGCTTAGGACAGCGCTCGTACAATGAGCAGGTCTTC.

The chain uses TRBV7-9 and TRBJ2-7; no reliable D call. This CDR3 is 12 amino acids long. The V gene lost 6 bases and the J gene lost 4 bases, with 10 bases spanning the gap. Germline CDR1 is SEHNR and CDR2 is FQNEAQ (reference sequence). The CDR3 coding sequence is TGTGCCAGCAGAGGTACAGCTTACGAGCAGTACTTC. It encodes CASRGTAYEQYF.

The V call is TRBV12-3 or TRBV12-4, the J call TRBJ2-3, with TRBD2 matching 9 bases. The CDR3 contains 18 residues. V shed 7 bases and J 4 bases; nucleotides not matched to a gene: 18. Written as DNA, the CDR3 is TGTGCCAGCAAGGGGTGGGGTAGCGGGAGTTTCCGCGCAGATACGCAGTATTTT. This translates into CASKGWGSGSFRADTQYF.